This is a list of T cell receptor beta chains from one sample in a study of identical twins. TCRdb passed the 5' RACE reads through MiXCR, listing each CDR3 protein once. The sample records hundreds of thousands of distinct CDR3 sequences, about 9.4% being singletons. The sample also formed part of further work on yellow fever vaccine responses in identical twins.

What was sequenced was PBMCs. The receptors come from a woman aged 18 to 35 in good health. CDR3s include the opening cysteine and the closing phenylalanine or tryptophan. D genes are given only for firm matches. Some rows mark clone size as missing; the rest say once, few, many or name a class of expanded clone.

d_gene	j_gene	v_gene	abundance	CDR3aa	CDR3nt
TRBD2	TRBJ2-2	TRBV30	NA	CAWSGTSGNTGELFF	TGTGCCTGGAGCGGGACTAGCGGGAACACCGGGGAGCTGTTTTTT
NA	TRBJ1-5	TRBV10-3	NA	CAISEGGERYQPQHF	TGTGCCATCAGTGAGGGGGGGGAGCGGTATCAGCCCCAGCATTTT
NA	TRBJ2-1	TRBV7-8	NA	CASSLFPAGNEQFF	TGTGCCAGCAGCTTATTTCCTGCTGGGAATGAGCAGTTCTTC
TRBD1	TRBJ2-3	TRBV29-1	NA	CRVPGTGITDTQYF	TGCAGGGTGCCTGGGACAGGGATTACAGATACGCAGTATTTT
TRBD1	TRBJ2-7	TRBV20-1	NA	CSARDARGNYEQYF	TGCAGTGCTAGAGATGCCAGGGGGAACTACGAGCAGTACTTC
NA	TRBJ2-5	TRBV20-1	NA	CSARDRMGRETQYF	TGCAGTGCTAGAGATCGGATGGGTCGAGAGACCCAGTACTTC
TRBD1	TRBJ1-2	TRBV7-9	NA	CASSFGQGVDGYTF	TGTGCCAGCAGCTTCGGCCAGGGGGTAGATGGCTACACCTTC
NA	TRBJ2-2	TRBV7-2	many	CASSLVQGTGELFF	TGTGCCAGCAGCTTAGTCCAGGGGACCGGGGAGCTGTTTTTT
TRBD2	TRBJ2-2	TRBV6-2/TRBV6-3	NA	CASSYPFRGLAGGPNTGELFF	TGTGCCAGCAGTTACCCGTTCAGGGGACTAGCGGGGGGGCCGAACACCGGGGAGCTGTTTTTT
NA	TRBJ1-6	TRBV28	few	CASQTGVSPLHF	TGTGCCTCACAGACGGGGGTATCACCCCTCCACTTT
TRBD1	TRBJ1-1	TRBV2	few	CASTPGTGHLGFF	TGTGCCAGCACCCCCGGGACAGGGCATCTCGGTTTCTTT
TRBD2	TRBJ2-5	TRBV25-1	NA	CASRGTSGLYMATQYF	TGTGCCAGCAGAGGGACTAGCGGGCTCTACATGGCGACCCAGTACTTC
NA	TRBJ2-7	TRBV20-1	NA	CSARPPQTYEQYF	TGCAGTGCTAGGCCCCCACAGACCTACGAGCAGTACTTC
NA	TRBJ2-3	TRBV2	few	CASSHEVLDTQYF	TGTGCCAGCAGCCATGAGGTTCTAGATACGCAGTATTTT
NA	TRBJ1-3	TRBV20-1	NA	CSARDGRGLGSGNTIYF	TGCAGTGCTAGAGATGGACGGGGTCTTGGCTCTGGAAACACCATATATTTT
TRBD1	TRBJ2-4	TRBV5-1	few	CASSLGSRQGARNIQYF	TGCGCCAGCAGCTTAGGTTCGAGACAGGGGGCGCGGAACATTCAGTACTTC
TRBD1	TRBJ2-2	TRBV2	once	CASSEGRGKAGELFF	TGTGCCAGCAGTGAAGGCAGGGGGAAGGCCGGGGAGCTGTTTTTT